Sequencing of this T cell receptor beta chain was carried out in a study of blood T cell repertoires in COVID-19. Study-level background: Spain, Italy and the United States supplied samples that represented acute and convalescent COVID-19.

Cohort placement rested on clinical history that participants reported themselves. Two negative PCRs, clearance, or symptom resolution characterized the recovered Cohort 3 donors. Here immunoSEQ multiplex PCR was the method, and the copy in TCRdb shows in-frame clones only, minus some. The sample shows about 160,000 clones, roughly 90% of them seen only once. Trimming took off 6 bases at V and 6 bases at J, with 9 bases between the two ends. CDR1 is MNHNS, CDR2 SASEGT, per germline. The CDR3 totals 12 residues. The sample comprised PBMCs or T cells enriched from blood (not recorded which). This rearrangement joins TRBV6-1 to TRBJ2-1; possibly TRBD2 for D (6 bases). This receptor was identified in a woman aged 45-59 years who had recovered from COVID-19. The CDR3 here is CASSPSVNEQFF. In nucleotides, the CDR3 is TGTGCCAGCAGCCCTAGCGTCAATGAGCAGTTCTTC.